The 19 T cell receptor beta chains presented below share a single source sample, sequenced in a study of post-analysis software for immune sequencing data. The authors incorporated unique molecular identifiers into the TCR beta cDNA libraries. TCRdb ran MiXCR on the PCR reads and lists one entry per CDR3 protein. Here the sample spans 180,000 or so distinct CDR3 sequences, approximately 29% being singletons. Antigens of these TCRs are unknown. Study-wide points: In patients, TRBV5-6, TRBV5-1 and TRBV20-1 belonged to 4 or 5 TRBV segments found more frequently than in controls.

Sequencing input: blood. The receptors originated from a girl between 2 and 17 years old with multiple sclerosis.

The rearrangement joins TRBV5-1 to TRBJ2-7; no firm D call. Trimming removed 4 bases from V and 0 bases from J, with 14 bases in between. CDR1 SGHRS and CDR2 YFSETQ come from the germline V gene. The CDR3 loop spans 15 amino acids. In nucleotides, the CDR3 is TGCGCCAGCAGCGCCCAAGGTTCGGGCTCCTACGAGCAGTACTTC. Translated: CASSAQGSGSYEQYF.

There are many counts of this clonotype. This sequence joins TRBV29-1 and TRBJ2-5; 7 bases are a match to TRBD2. The germline V gene has CDR1 SQVTM and CDR2 ANQGSEA. CDR3 size: 13 residues. Losses at the gene ends were 4 bases for V and 3 bases for J; bases not matched to a gene: 5. The chain's CDR3 is CSVVTGGEETQYF. The CDR3, as DNA: TGCAGCGTTGTTACTGGGGGGGAAGAGACCCAGTACTTC.

In its sample, this clonotype was seen a few times. The V gene is TRBV20-1, the J gene TRBJ1-5; 7 bases agree with TRBD1. Germline CDR1 and CDR2: DFQATT and SNEGSKA (reference sequence). The CDR3 spans 15 residues. Losses at the gene ends were 4 bases for V and 3 bases for J; bases not matched to a gene: 9. The CDR3 DNA sequence: TGCAGTGCTACCTCGACCAGGGGGTACAATCAGCCCCAGCATTTT. As protein: CSATSTRGYNQPQHF.

This clonotype was seen a few times. The gene calls are TRBV6-6 and TRBJ1-5, with no clear D. Trimming removed 0 bases at V and 5 bases at J, with 14 bases between. The CDR3 consists of 16 residues. Germline V CDR1 and CDR2: MNHNY, SVGAGI (reference sequence). The CDR3 sequence: CASSYSTGPPDQPQHF. Written as DNA, the CDR3 is TGTGCCAGCAGTTACTCGACTGGCCCCCCGGATCAGCCCCAGCATTTT.

V usage is TRBV5-1 and J usage is TRBJ1-4; the D gene is possibly TRBD1 (6 bases). This CDR3 comprises 14 residues. Looked up from germline, CDR1 is SGHRS and CDR2 is YFSETQ. V lost 0 bases and J 4 bases, leaving 7 bases between the germline ends. The CDR3 here is CASSLGQVNEKLFF. The CDR3 DNA reads as TGCGCCAGCAGCTTGGGACAGGTTAATGAAAAACTGTTTTTT. Complete variable domain (other parts from reference TRBV5-1 and TRBJ1-4): KAGVTQTPRYLIKTRGQQVTLSCSPISGHRSVSWYQQTPGQGLQFLFEYFSETQRNKGNFPGRFSGRQFSNSRSEMNVSTLELGDSALYLCASSLGQVNEKLFFGSGTQLSVL.

This clonotype was counted at least ten times. The CDR3 DNA follows: TGTGCCAGCAGCTCGTCAGGGGTCAATGAGCAGTTCTTC. As protein: CASSSSGVNEQFF. This sequence joins TRBV7-9 and TRBJ2-1, with D perhaps matching TRBD1 (6 bases). CDR3 length equals 13 residues. Germline V gene data show CDR1 as SEHNR and CDR2 as FQNEAQ (reference sequence). V gave up 4 bases and J gave up 6 bases, with 10 bases separating them.

In the case of this clonotype: This clone may be a read error of a much larger clone one base away. V gene TRBV20-1 combines with J gene TRBJ2-5; TRBD2 matches 13 bases. In germline, CDR1 is DFQATT, CDR2 SNEGSKA (reference sequence). The V segment lost 5 bases and the J segment 11 bases; nucleotides outside the gene matches: 17. The CDR3 runs 16 residues. The CDR3 region is CSASGLAGERRNEQYF. DNA for the CDR3: TGCAGTGCTTCCGGACTAGCGGGAGAAAGAAGGAATGAGCAGTACTTC.

This clonotype was seen a handful of times. This rearrangement joins TRBV27 to TRBJ2-7; 9 positions match TRBD1. This CDR3 contains 18 residues. V trimming: 4 bases; J trimming: 2 bases; junction bases outside the gene matches: 15. Germline assignment: CDR1 MNHEY and CDR2 SMNVEV (reference sequence). The CDR3: CASSSFPYRGPLPYEQYF. CDR3 nucleotides: TGTGCCAGCAGTTCTTTTCCCTACAGGGGGCCCCTTCCCTACGAGCAGTACTTC.

Only a few counts were recorded for this clonotype. Here the CDR3 DNA reads TGCGCCAGCAGCCCCGGCGGGGACAGGCTCTACGAGCAGTACTTC. It is translated as CASSPGGDRLYEQYF. The chain is built from TRBV5-1 and TRBJ2-7; 8 bases are shared with TRBD1. Germline trimming cut 4 bases from V and 3 bases from J; bases unmatched to any gene: 9. The germline CDR1 and CDR2 sequences are SGHRS and YFSETQ. This CDR3 has 15 residues.

Of note for this clonotype: A much larger clonotype is one base distant, so this may be a read error. The gene calls are TRBV7-3 and TRBJ1-2; TRBD1 aligns across 7 bases. The trim removed 9 bases at V and 0 bases at J, leaving 10 bases unmatched. This CDR3 comprises 15 residues. Per the germline V gene, CDR1 is SGHTA and CDR2 is FQGTGA. CDR3 protein: CARGKTGQSNYGYTF. DNA for the CDR3: TGTGCCAGGGGGAAGACGGGACAGTCTAACTATGGCTACACCTTC.

As for this clonotype: A much larger clone sits a single nucleotide away, making a read error possible. V usage is TRBV7-2 and J usage is TRBJ2-3; 8 bases map to TRBD1. CDR3 length: 13 residues. V was pared by 4 bases and J by 14 bases, with 11 bases of the junction left unmatched. Germline assignment: CDR1 SGHTA and CDR2 FQGNSA. The CDR3 DNA follows: TGTGCCAGCAGCTACCGGCTGGGACAGGAACTGTATTTT. Translating gives CASSYRLGQELYF.

The chain is built from TRBV5-1 and TRBJ1-1; D not certain. CDR1 SGHRS and CDR2 YFSETQ come from the germline V gene. The CDR3 loop spans 14 amino acids. Trimming took 3 bases from V and 1 from J, leaving 10 bases between them. CDR3 nucleotide sequence: TGCGCCAGCAGCTCCGATTCGGGGAACACTGAAGCTTTCTTT. Translating gives CASSSDSGNTEAFF.

In this sample, this clonotype turned up a few times. CDR3 region: CASSAVKGADTEAFF. The CDR3 DNA is TGTGCCAGCAGCGCAGTGAAGGGAGCCGACACTGAAGCTTTCTTT. J is TRBJ1-1 and V is TRBV11-2; D gene unclear. V lost 5 bases, J lost 3 bases, and 16 bases lay in between. CDR3 size: 15 residues. The germline V gene encodes CDR1 SGHAT and CDR2 FQNNGV.

This clonotype was seen a handful of times. The J gene is TRBJ1-1, the V gene TRBV5-1; D ambiguous. V lost 2 bases and J 4 bases, leaving 15 bases between the germline ends. Germline V gene sequence: CDR1 SGHRS, CDR2 YFSETQ. The length of the CDR3 is 15 residues. This CDR3 is CASSFGGRVGTEAFF. For the CDR3, the DNA is TGCGCCAGCAGCTTCGGCGGCCGTGTCGGCACTGAAGCTTTCTTT.

In its sample, this clonotype was seen many times. The gene calls are TRBV15 and TRBJ2-3; TRBD1 matches at 7 bases. Germline assignment: CDR1 LNHNV and CDR2 YYDKDF (reference sequence). This CDR3 comprises 14 residues. V lost 4 bases to trimming and J lost 0 bases; unmatched junction nucleotides: 1. The chain's CDR3 is CATSTTGSTDTQYF. The CDR3 DNA reads as TGTGCCACCAGCACGACAGGGAGCACAGATACGCAGTATTTT.

Comment on this clonotype: This could be a read error, since a much larger clone is one nucleotide away. The chain combines TRBV29-1 with TRBJ2-5; D is undetermined. The V end was cut by 1 base, the J end by 2 bases, with 5 bases between. The germline V gene encodes CDR1 SQVTM and CDR2 ANQGSEA. This CDR3 comprises 12 residues. The CDR3 region has the DNA TGCAGCGTTGAAGCATGTCAAGAGACCCAGTACTTC. Translated: CSVEACQETQYF.

In its sample, this clonotype was seen a few times. V is TRBV20-1 and J is TRBJ1-1; no clear D. Per germline, CDR1 DFQATT and CDR2 SNEGSKA (reference sequence). The germline V and J ends were trimmed by 1 base and 0 bases, with 9 bases remaining between them. CDR3 size: 14 residues. CDR3 nucleotide sequence: TGCAGTGCTAGAGGAAGTCTCTTGAACACTGAAGCTTTCTTT. Translation gives CSARGSLLNTEAFF.

This clonotype was observed a handful of times. V is TRBV7-9 and J is TRBJ2-1, with TRBD1 identical over 10 bases. Germline values: CDR1 SEHNR, CDR2 FQNEAQ (reference sequence). The CDR3 runs 17 residues. The V and J ends lost 4 bases and 6 bases, in that order; junction bases with no gene match: 12. The CDR3 DNA sequence: TGTGCCAGCAGCTCTCAAGGGGGACAGGGGTTTTTCAATGAGCAGTTCTTC. Its protein is CASSSQGGQGFFNEQFF.

This chain joins TRBV6-2 or TRBV6-3 and TRBJ1-1, with D tentatively TRBD1 (6 bases). Per the germline V gene, CDR1 is MNHEY and CDR2 is SVGEGT. Trimming left V 6 bases short and J 4 bases short, with 15 bases between. This CDR3 is 14 amino acids long. CDR3 in amino acids: CASRYAGVATEAFF. The DNA for the CDR3 is TGTGCCAGCAGGTACGCAGGGGTGGCCACTGAAGCTTTCTTT.